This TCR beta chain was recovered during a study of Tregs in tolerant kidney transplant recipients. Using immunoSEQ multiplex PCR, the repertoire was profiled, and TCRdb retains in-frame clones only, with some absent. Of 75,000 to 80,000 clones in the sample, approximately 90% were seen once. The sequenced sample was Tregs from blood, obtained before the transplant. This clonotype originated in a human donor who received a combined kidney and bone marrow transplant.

CDR3 in DNA: TGTGCCAGCAGCTCACAGGGGGCAGCTAATGAAAAACTGTTTTTT. It translates to CASSSQGAANEKLFF. The chain uses TRBV7-9 and TRBJ1-4, with TRBD1 identical over 9 bases. Germline values: CDR1 SEHNR, CDR2 FQNEAQ (reference sequence). The CDR3 consists of 15 residues. Trimming at V came to 4 bases and at J to 3 bases, leaving 3 bases not matched to a gene.